The sequence of this T cell receptor (beta chain) was determined in a study of CD8+CD57+ T cells in acquired aplastic anemia. Patients included in sequencing had previously demonstrated CD8+CD57+ cell expansion by flow cytometry. The germline gives CDR1 KGHDR, CDR2 SFDVKD. The J segment lost 4 bases and the V segment lost 4 bases, leaving 11 bases of the junction unmatched. The CDR3 has 16 residues. Findings and caveats of the study: Researchers report that twenty-nine CD8+ CDR3 sequences appeared in both patients and controls.

Genomic DNA was employed as the template in profiling TCR beta VDJ and CDR3. TCRdb fed the reads into MiXCR, producing one record per CDR3 protein. The sample consists of roughly 93,000 distinct CDR3 sequences, approximately 73% of them appearing once. The sample holds a few counts of this clonotype. As yet, its antigen is unknown. The chain couples TRBV24-1 to TRBJ2-5; 7 bases are shared with TRBD1. The sequence was obtained from a human donor with aplastic anemia. The sample comprised sorted CD4+, CD8+, or CD8+CD57+ T cells (not recorded which) from PBMCs. The DNA of the CDR3 is TGTGCCACCAGTGACCCGGGACAGAGTTTGGGAGAGACCCAGTACTTC. This translates into CATSDPGQSLGETQYF.